This entry lists 5 T cell receptor beta chains sequenced from one sample in a study of T cells in Graves' hyperthyroidism and ophthalmopathy. The CDR3 regions of TCR beta were amplified from RNA transcripts. HTBI primers drove first-round RT-PCR of the TCR CDR3. Each CDR3 protein gets one entry after TCRdb re-called the multiplex PCR reads with MiXCR. This sample has approximately 710,000 distinct CDR3 sequences, with about 18% found just once. The sample consisted of blood. These receptors all come from a man over 45 with Graves' hyperthyroidism.

This clonotype was counted a few times. The chain employs TRBV6-1 and TRBJ1-5; D remains unclear. The CDR3 is made up of 12 amino acids. V lost 5 bases, J lost 9 bases, and 11 bases lay in between. Germline V gives CDR1 MNHNS, CDR2 SASEGT. Written as DNA, the CDR3 is TGTGCCAGCAGTACCGGCATTGGGCCCCAGCATTTT. Protein: CASSTGIGPQHF.

This clonotype has just a few counts. The chain uses TRBV19 and TRBJ2-3; D gene unclear. This CDR3 region has 14 residues. Germline V gene lookup returns CDR1 LNHDA and CDR2 SQIVND (reference sequence). V was trimmed by 7 bases and J by 0 bases, leaving 11 bases between them. DNA of the CDR3: TGTGCCAGTATGGTCGGCGCTAGCACAGATACGCAGTATTTT. Translation: CASMVGASTDTQYF.

This clonotype was seen many times. This CDR3 reads CASSSQRAGYTF. In DNA, the CDR3 is TGTGCCAGCTCATCCCAAAGGGCTGGCTACACCTTC. The chain links TRBV18 to TRBJ1-2; no firm D call. Germline CDR1 and CDR2: KGHSH and LQKENI. V shed 5 bases and J shed 7 bases, with 11 bases lying between them. This CDR3 has 12 residues.

This clonotype came up many times. V gene TRBV27 combines with J gene TRBJ2-1; D remains ambiguous. V was clipped by 6 bases and J by 4 bases, with 13 bases between them. The CDR3 runs to 14 residues. Germline-derived CDR1 and CDR2 are MNHEY and SMNVEV (reference sequence). The CDR3 DNA reads TGTGCCAGCAGCCACGACCCACAGTACAATGAGCAGTTCTTC. As protein: CASSHDPQYNEQFF.

This clonotype was found many times. The chain recombines TRBV27 with TRBJ2-1; TRBD2 agrees at 11 bases. Losses at the gene ends were 1 base for V and 3 bases for J; bases not matched to a gene: 2. This CDR3 has 16 residues. Germline CDR1 MNHEY, CDR2 SMNVEV (reference sequence). CDR3 coding DNA: TGTGCCAGCAGTTTATTTGGGACTAGCGGCTACAATGAGCAGTTCTTC. Translating it yields CASSLFGTSGYNEQFF.